A selection of T cell receptor beta chains follows, all from one sample in a study of T cell responses to AZD1222 COVID-19 vaccine. Sequenced by immunoSEQ multiplex PCR; TCRdb stores in-frame clones only, minus some. The sample comprises about 120,000 clones, 75% to 95% of which are singletons, and 4% to 4.5% rests with the top ten. Sequenced material: peripheral blood, taken 28 days after the second dose of the MenACWY control vaccine. The receptors derive from an adult who received the MenACWY meningococcal vaccine as a control. CDR3s include the opening cysteine and the closing phenylalanine or tryptophan. Size values are once, few and many counts, or a class for expanded clones, and some rows have none.

J: TRBJ2-5; length: 16; size: once; V: TRBV28; CDR3: CASRTPGLAGQETQYF
J: TRBJ1-3; length: 14; size: -; V: TRBV7-9; CDR3: CASSSVQAGNTIYF
J: TRBJ1-4; length: 13; size: -; V: TRBV29-1; CDR3: CSVRTATNEKLFF
J: TRBJ2-5; length: 15; size: -; V: TRBV7-9; CDR3: CASSPNNRGQETQYF
J: TRBJ2-4; length: 14; size: -; V: TRBV2; CDR3: CASSEAGAKNIQYF
J: TRBJ2-7; length: 13; size: -; V: TRBV5-1; CDR3: CASSETNPLEQYF
J: TRBJ2-2; length: 14; size: -; V: TRBV6-5; CDR3: CASTGGSTTGELFF
J: TRBJ2-1; length: 17; size: -; V: TRBV30; CDR3: CAWSVRTQRDNYNEQFF
J: TRBJ2-5; length: 17; size: -; V: TRBV19; CDR3: CASTKRGDRGIQETQYF
J: TRBJ1-1; length: 14; size: once; V: TRBV6-5; CDR3: CASSFVSAFTEAFF
J: TRBJ2-2; length: 16; size: -; V: TRBV4-1; CDR3: CASSLKQTGPPGELFF
J: TRBJ2-7; length: 15; size: -; V: TRBV6-1; CDR3: CASSERTSGNYEQYF
J: TRBJ1-2; length: 15; size: -; V: TRBV7-9; CDR3: CASSFGRGTHYGYTF
J: TRBJ2-1; length: 14; size: -; V: TRBV3-1/TRBV3-2; CDR3: CASSHGTVPNEQFF
J: TRBJ2-1; length: 13; size: -; V: TRBV6-5; CDR3: CASSRTKYNEQFF
J: TRBJ2-5; length: 17; size: -; V: TRBV24-1; CDR3: CATSMGEMATMGETQYF
J: TRBJ2-7; length: 15; size: -; V: TRBV18; CDR3: CASSPASLQGGKQYF
J: TRBJ2-7; length: 13; size: -; V: TRBV29-1; CDR3: CSVVGVGTYEQYF
J: TRBJ2-7; length: 14; size: -; V: TRBV2; CDR3: CASREQGGGHEQYF
J: TRBJ2-6; length: 17; size: -; V: TRBV19; CDR3: CASSETGYLSGANVLTF
J: TRBJ2-1; length: 15; size: once; V: TRBV20-1; CDR3: CSASYRSGGADEQFF
J: TRBJ2-7; length: 15; size: -; V: TRBV11-2; CDR3: CASSLQAGVGYEQYF
J: TRBJ2-7; length: 15; size: -; V: TRBV3-1/TRBV3-2; CDR3: CASRPRDSGSYEQYF
J: TRBJ1-6; length: 15; size: -; V: TRBV5-6; CDR3: CASSLVGSYNSPLHF
J: TRBJ1-4; length: 15; size: -; V: TRBV7-9; CDR3: CASSPPDRMGVELFF
J: TRBJ1-2; length: 12; size: -; V: TRBV28; CDR3: CASSLEGYGYTF
J: TRBJ2-2; length: 19; size: -; V: TRBV12-5; CDR3: CASGLVQKRSTGFPGELFF
J: TRBJ1-1; length: 15; size: -; V: TRBV2; CDR3: CASSGTGVMNTEAFF
J: TRBJ2-7; length: 11; size: -; V: TRBV7-9; CDR3: CASSKEVEQYF
J: TRBJ2-3; length: 13; size: -; V: TRBV28; CDR3: CASSSGGTDTQYF
J: TRBJ1-2; length: 13; size: -; V: TRBV25-1; CDR3: CASSPGSLNGYTF
J: TRBJ1-2; length: 13; size: -; V: TRBV27; CDR3: CASSSTRGHGYTF
J: TRBJ2-3; length: 16; size: -; V: TRBV7-9; CDR3: CASSLVGTSLRDTQYF
J: TRBJ1-6; length: 14; size: -; V: TRBV6-5; CDR3: CASRAGGQNSPLHF
J: TRBJ2-1; length: 14; size: -; V: TRBV4-1; CDR3: CASSQDPGPGEQFF
J: TRBJ2-7; length: 16; size: -; V: TRBV6-6; CDR3: CASSLEVLGQAYEQYF
J: TRBJ2-7; length: 14; size: once; V: TRBV11-2; CDR3: CASSLRAVWYEQYF
J: TRBJ2-1; length: 15; size: -; V: TRBV19; CDR3: CASSISQWGHNEQFF
J: TRBJ2-2; length: 17; size: -; V: TRBV4-1; CDR3: CASSQSLAGGYTGELFF
J: TRBJ2-4; length: 15; size: -; V: TRBV28; CDR3: CASSLPQGAKNIQYF
J: TRBJ2-7; length: 14; size: -; V: TRBV7-2; CDR3: CASSFSTGDYEQYF
J: TRBJ2-1; length: 16; size: -; V: TRBV11-1; CDR3: CASTWLRGGGTDEQFF
J: TRBJ1-1; length: 17; size: -; V: TRBV18; CDR3: CASSPPGQGGKNTEAFF
J: TRBJ1-5; length: 17; size: once; V: TRBV27; CDR3: CASSTGQGQYSNQPQHF
J: TRBJ2-7; length: 15; size: -; V: TRBV4-1; CDR3: CASSQVGRGGPEQYF
J: TRBJ2-2; length: 17; size: -; V: TRBV7-2; CDR3: CASSLVVGGGVSGELFF
J: TRBJ1-4; length: 15; size: once; V: TRBV7-8; CDR3: CASSLPGTANEKLFF
J: TRBJ2-3; length: 14; size: -; V: TRBV15; CDR3: CATSRGGSTDTQYF
J: TRBJ2-3; length: 16; size: -; V: TRBV6-5; CDR3: CASSYRYREGTDTQYF
J: TRBJ1-5; length: 13; size: few; V: TRBV28; CDR3: CASSFLGFQPQHF
J: TRBJ1-1; length: 14; size: once; V: TRBV10-3; CDR3: CAISAPGVNTEAFF
J: TRBJ1-3; length: 15; size: -; V: TRBV7-9; CDR3: CASSTDRVGGNTIYF
J: TRBJ2-1; length: 15; size: -; V: TRBV5-6; CDR3: CASSYPGTGFDEQFF
J: TRBJ2-1; length: 15; size: -; V: TRBV27; CDR3: CASSLGPQGINEQFF
J: TRBJ2-3; length: 14; size: -; V: TRBV3-1/TRBV3-2; CDR3: CASSQGTSTDTQYF
J: TRBJ2-7; length: 15; size: -; V: TRBV19; CDR3: CATSRTSGVGYEQYF
J: TRBJ2-4; length: 14; size: -; V: TRBV24-1; CDR3: CATSDPAAKNIQYF
J: TRBJ1-4; length: 14; size: -; V: TRBV5-4; CDR3: CASSFGGGEEKLFF
J: TRBJ2-7; length: 20; size: -; V: TRBV18; CDR3: CASSRGFLTSGRETSYEQYF